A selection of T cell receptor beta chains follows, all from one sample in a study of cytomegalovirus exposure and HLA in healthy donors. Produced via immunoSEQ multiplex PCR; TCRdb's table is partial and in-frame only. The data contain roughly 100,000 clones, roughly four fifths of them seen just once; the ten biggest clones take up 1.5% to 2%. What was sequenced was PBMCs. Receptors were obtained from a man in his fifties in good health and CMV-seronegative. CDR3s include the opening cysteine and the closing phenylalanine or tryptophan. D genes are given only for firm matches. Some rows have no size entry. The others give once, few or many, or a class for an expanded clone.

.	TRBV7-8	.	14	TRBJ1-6	TGTGCCAGCAGCTTGAGGACAGCTGATTCACCCCTCCACTTT	CASSLRTADSPLHF
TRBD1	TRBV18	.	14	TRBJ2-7	TGTGCCAGCTCGCTTATCGGGACAGGGCGCGAGCAGTACTTC	CASSLIGTGREQYF
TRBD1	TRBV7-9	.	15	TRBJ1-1	TGTGCCAGCAGCTTAGTCGGGACAGGGGGCACTGAAGCTTTCTTT	CASSLVGTGGTEAFF
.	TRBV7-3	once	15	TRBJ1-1	TGTGCCAGCAGCTTAACGCGTAGAGGGTTCACTGAAGCTTTCTTT	CASSLTRRGFTEAFF
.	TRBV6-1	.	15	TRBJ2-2	TGTGCCAGCAGTGTGCGCCCCACGAACACCGGGGAGCTGTTTTTT	CASSVRPTNTGELFF
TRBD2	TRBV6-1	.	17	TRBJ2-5	TGTGCCAGCAGTGAAGGGGGGCTAGCGGGGGCTCAAGAGACCCAGTACTTC	CASSEGGLAGAQETQYF
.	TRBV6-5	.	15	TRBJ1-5	TGTGCCAGCAGTTACTCCTTAAGTAGTAATCAGCCCCAGCATTTT	CASSYSLSSNQPQHF
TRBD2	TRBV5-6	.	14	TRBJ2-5	TGTGCCAGCAGCATTACCCCGGGGGGAGGTATCCAGTACTTC	CASSITPGGGIQYF
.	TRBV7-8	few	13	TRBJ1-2	TGTGCCAGCAGCTTAGGTCCGGCGGGTGGCTACACCTTC	CASSLGPAGGYTF
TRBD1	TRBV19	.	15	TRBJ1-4	TGTGCCAGTAGTACCCTGACAGGGGGCGGTGAAAAACTGTTTTTT	CASSTLTGGGEKLFF
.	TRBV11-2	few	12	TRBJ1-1	TGTGCCAGCAACCTACTAAGGGGTGAAGCTTTCTTT	CASNLLRGEAFF
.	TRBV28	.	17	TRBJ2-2	TGTGCCAGCAAGGGCAGGGAATCGGTTGGGGGGATCCGGGAGCTGTTTTTT	CASKGRESVGGIRELFF
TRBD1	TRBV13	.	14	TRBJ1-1	TGTGCCAGCAGACCAACAGGGGTCGACACTGAAGCTTTCTTT	CASRPTGVDTEAFF
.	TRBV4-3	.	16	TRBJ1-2	TGCGCCAGCAGCCAGGGCCAAACAACAGCTAACTATGGCTACACCTTC	CASSQGQTTANYGYTF
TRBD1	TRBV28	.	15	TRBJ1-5	TGTGCCAGCAGCTTGGGACAGGGCCTAAATCAGCCCCAGCATTTT	CASSLGQGLNQPQHF
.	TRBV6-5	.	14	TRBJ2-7	TGTGCCAGCAGTTACAGCGACAGCCTAGGCGAGCAGTACTTC	CASSYSDSLGEQYF
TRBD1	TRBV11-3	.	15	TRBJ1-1	TGTGCCAGCAGTCCGACAGGGGTCAGCGGCACTGAAGCTTTCTTT	CASSPTGVSGTEAFF
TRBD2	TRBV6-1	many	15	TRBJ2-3	TGTGCCAGCAGTGAAGCGGCGGGGGGGCCAGATACGCAGTATTTT	CASSEAAGGPDTQYF
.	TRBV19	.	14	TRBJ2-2	TGTGCCAGTGAACCGGGACAGAACACCGGGGAGCTGTTTTTT	CASEPGQNTGELFF
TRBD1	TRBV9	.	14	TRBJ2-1	TGTGCCAGCAGCCGGACAGGGGCTTACAATGAGCAGTTCTTC	CASSRTGAYNEQFF
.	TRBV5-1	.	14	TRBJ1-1	TGCGCCAGCAGCTTGGGGGGGGGCGGCACTGAAGCTTTCTTT	CASSLGGGGTEAFF
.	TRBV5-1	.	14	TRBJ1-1	TGCGCCAGCCAGTCCGACCCCGGAGTCACTGAAGCTTTCTTT	CASQSDPGVTEAFF
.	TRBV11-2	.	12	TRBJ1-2	TGTGCCAGCAGCTCGGGACAAGCGAAAAACACCTTC	CASSSGQAKNTF
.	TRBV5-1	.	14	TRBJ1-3	TGCGCCAGCAGCTTGGGGACAGCTGGAAACACCATATATTTT	CASSLGTAGNTIYF
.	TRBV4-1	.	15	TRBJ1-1	TGCGCCAGCAGCCAAGATCAGGGACAGAACACTGAAGCTTTCTTT	CASSQDQGQNTEAFF
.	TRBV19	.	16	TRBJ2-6	TGTGCCAGTAGTTATGGTCGGAGCGGTCCGGCCAACGTCCTGACTTTC	CASSYGRSGPANVLTF
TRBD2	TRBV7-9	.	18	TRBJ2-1	TGTGCCAGCAGCTGGACCAACTACGCGGGGGGGGGCTACAATGAGCAGTTCTTC	CASSWTNYAGGGYNEQFF
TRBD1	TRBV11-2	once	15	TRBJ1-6	TGTGCCAGCAGTCCCTACGGGACAGCTAATTCACCCCTCCACTTT	CASSPYGTANSPLHF